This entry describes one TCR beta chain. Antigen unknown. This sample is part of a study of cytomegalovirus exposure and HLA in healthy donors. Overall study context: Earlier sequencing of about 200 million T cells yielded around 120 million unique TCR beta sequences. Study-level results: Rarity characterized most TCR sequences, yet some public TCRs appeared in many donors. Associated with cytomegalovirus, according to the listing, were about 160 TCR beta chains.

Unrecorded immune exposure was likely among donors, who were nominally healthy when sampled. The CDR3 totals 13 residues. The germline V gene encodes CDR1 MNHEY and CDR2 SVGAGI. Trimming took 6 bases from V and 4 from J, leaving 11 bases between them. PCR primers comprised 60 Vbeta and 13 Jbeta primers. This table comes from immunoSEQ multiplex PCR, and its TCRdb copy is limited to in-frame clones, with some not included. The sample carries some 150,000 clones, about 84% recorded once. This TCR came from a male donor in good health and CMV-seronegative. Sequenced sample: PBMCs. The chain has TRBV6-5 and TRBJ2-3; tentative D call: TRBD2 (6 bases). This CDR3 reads CASRISGSDTQYF. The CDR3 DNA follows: TGTGCCAGCAGGATTAGCGGATCAGATACGCAGTATTTT.